This T cell receptor beta chain was captured in a study of CXCR3-negative and CXCR3-positive naive CD8 T cells. Sorting yielded triplicates of approximately 300,000 cells for each CD8+ T cell subset. As for this clonotype: Its antigen is still unknown.

Libraries were UMI-labeled 5' RACE TRB cDNA. TCRdb re-called the 5' RACE reads; one entry per CDR3 protein, DNA not given. This sample lists about 3,700 distinct CDR3 sequences; its ten largest clones have roughly 2.1%. Germline-derived CDR1 and CDR2 are DFQATT and SNEGSKA (reference sequence). The CDR3 covers 12 residues. Notes on the study in general: Comparison of naive CXCR3-negative and CXCR3-positive cells revealed similar TRBV-TRBJ usage, while memory cells differed. TRB CDR3 properties served as the basis for inferring TCR strength, and surface CD5 was comparable between naive subsets. CXCR3-positive naive cells had more hydrophobic TRB CDR3s than CXCR3-negative naive cells.

The sequence was collected from a human donor in good health. Some clones in this sample may be carry-over from other donors' samples. The sample was naive CXCR3- CD8+ T cells from blood. Stated subset: CD45RO-CCR7+CD27+CD95- naive CD8+ T cells lacking CXCR3 (TNR3-). This chain joins TRBV20-1 and TRBJ1-1. The CDR3 sequence is CSAMPPNTEAFF.